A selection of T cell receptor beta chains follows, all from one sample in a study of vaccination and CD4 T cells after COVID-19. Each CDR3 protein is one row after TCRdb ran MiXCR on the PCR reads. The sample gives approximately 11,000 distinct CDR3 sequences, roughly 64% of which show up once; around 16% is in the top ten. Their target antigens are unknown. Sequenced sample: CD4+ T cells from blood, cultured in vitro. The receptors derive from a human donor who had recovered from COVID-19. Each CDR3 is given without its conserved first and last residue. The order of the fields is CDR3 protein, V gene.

CDR3: ASSISGANSPDTQY; V: TRBV11-1
CDR3: ASTQGLNQPQH; V: TRBV6-2/TRBV6-3
CDR3: ASSRQAQETQY; V: TRBV7-9
CDR3: SAKRGEGTDTQY; V: TRBV20-1
CDR3: ASSLSGTGTYEQY; V: TRBV14
CDR3: ASSYLPITEAF; V: TRBV6-2/TRBV6-3
CDR3: ASSSSRRSGELF; V: TRBV7-3
CDR3: ASSPQQEGTEAF; V: TRBV18
CDR3: ASSPGMDGHYGYT; V: TRBV4-2
CDR3: ASSDTDRASEAF; V: TRBV6-4
CDR3: ASSPWGDTDTQY; V: TRBV7-3
CDR3: ASSEWVTEAF; V: TRBV6-1
CDR3: ATSRGGQANYGYT; V: TRBV6-1
CDR3: SASWERSQH; V: TRBV20-1
CDR3: ASRQQGFETQY; V: TRBV6-1
CDR3: ASSLDGLWLSGYGYT; V: TRBV12-3/TRBV12-4
CDR3: ASSVGIGITDTQY; V: TRBV9
CDR3: SARQGSNQPQH; V: TRBV20-1
CDR3: ASSITGGYYGYT; V: TRBV19
CDR3: ASSHKFAGHLNTGELF; V: TRBV25-1
CDR3: ASSFGAGPYEQY; V: TRBV11-2
CDR3: AWSATGSHSPLH; V: TRBV30
CDR3: ASGGGIHSYNEQF; V: TRBV12-3/TRBV12-4
CDR3: SARDLRVGEKLF; V: TRBV20-1
CDR3: ASSADGNSGNTIY; V: TRBV19
CDR3: ASSPAGGPVDTQY; V: TRBV28
CDR3: ASRMTGWNTEAF; V: TRBV6-1
CDR3: AWSRGVYRGSNQPQH; V: TRBV30
CDR3: ASSPPGQLMNTEAF; V: TRBV19
CDR3: ASSLLGSAEAF; V: TRBV27